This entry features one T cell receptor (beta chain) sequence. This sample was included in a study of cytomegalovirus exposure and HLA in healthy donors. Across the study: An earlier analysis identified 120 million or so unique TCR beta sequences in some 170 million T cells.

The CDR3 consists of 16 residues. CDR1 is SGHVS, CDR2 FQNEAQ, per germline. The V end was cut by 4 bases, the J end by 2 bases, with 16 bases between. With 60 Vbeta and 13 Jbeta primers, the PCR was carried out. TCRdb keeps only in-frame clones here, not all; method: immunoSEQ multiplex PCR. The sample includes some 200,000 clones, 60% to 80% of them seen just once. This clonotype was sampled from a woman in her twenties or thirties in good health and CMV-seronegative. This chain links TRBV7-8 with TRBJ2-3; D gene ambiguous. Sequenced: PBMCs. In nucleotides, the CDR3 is TGTGCCAGCAGCTACCGAACACCGATAACCACAGATACGCAGTATTTT. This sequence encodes CASSYRTPITTDTQYF.